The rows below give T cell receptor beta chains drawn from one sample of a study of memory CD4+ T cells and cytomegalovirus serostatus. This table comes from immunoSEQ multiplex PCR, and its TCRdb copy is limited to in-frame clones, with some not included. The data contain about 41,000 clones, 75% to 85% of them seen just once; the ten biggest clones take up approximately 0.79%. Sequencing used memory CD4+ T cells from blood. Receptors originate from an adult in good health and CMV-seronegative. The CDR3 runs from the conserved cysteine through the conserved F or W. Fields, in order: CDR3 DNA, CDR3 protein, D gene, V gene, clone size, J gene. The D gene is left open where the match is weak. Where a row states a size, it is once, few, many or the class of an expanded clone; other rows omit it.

DNA: TGTGCCAGCAGCCAAGACGGGGCTAGCGGGGGGCGGAACCGGGATACGCAGTATTTT; CDR3: CASSQDGASGGRNRDTQYF; D: TRBD2; V: TRBV4-2; size: -; J: TRBJ2-3
DNA: TGTGCCAGCAGTGCGGAATACACTGAAGCTTTCTTT; CDR3: CASSAEYTEAFF; D: -; V: TRBV2; size: few; J: TRBJ1-1
DNA: TGTGCCAGCAGCCAAATAGGGGGCACCGGGGAGCTGTTTTTT; CDR3: CASSQIGGTGELFF; D: -; V: TRBV7-3; size: -; J: TRBJ2-2
DNA: TGTGCCAGCAGCTTCTTCAGGGGGTGGAACACTGAAGCTTTCTTT; CDR3: CASSFFRGWNTEAFF; D: TRBD1; V: TRBV7-2; size: -; J: TRBJ1-1
DNA: TGTGCCAGCGTTTTCCGGGGGGCTCTCGATGAGCAGTTCTTC; CDR3: CASVFRGALDEQFF; D: -; V: TRBV6-1; size: -; J: TRBJ2-1
DNA: TGTGCCAGCAGTCCCCATATACTCGGGACAGGGGATCGCTCTGGAAACACCATATATTTT; CDR3: CASSPHILGTGDRSGNTIYF; D: TRBD1; V: TRBV7-8; size: few; J: TRBJ1-3
DNA: TGTGCCACCAGCAGAGATAGCGTTCGAAGCAATGAGCAGTTCTTC; CDR3: CATSRDSVRSNEQFF; D: -; V: TRBV15; size: -; J: TRBJ2-1
DNA: TGTGCCAGCAGCTTAACTCCCCGGCAGCCGTGGGGCTACACCTTC; CDR3: CASSLTPRQPWGYTF; D: -; V: TRBV7-3; size: few; J: TRBJ1-2
DNA: TGTGCCATAGACAGGGGGGAGTCCTACGAGCAGTACTTC; CDR3: CAIDRGESYEQYF; D: TRBD1; V: TRBV19; size: -; J: TRBJ2-7
DNA: TGTGCCAGTAGTATACTCCCGACTCAGCCCCAGCATTTT; CDR3: CASSILPTQPQHF; D: -; V: TRBV19; size: once; J: TRBJ1-5
DNA: TGTGCCAGCAGTTACGGACTTCGCTCTGGAAACACCATATATTTT; CDR3: CASSYGLRSGNTIYF; D: -; V: TRBV6-5; size: -; J: TRBJ1-3
DNA: TGTGCCAGCAGCCCCGGGGGACTGGGGGAGGATACGCAGTATTTT; CDR3: CASSPGGLGEDTQYF; D: -; V: TRBV7-3; size: -; J: TRBJ2-3
DNA: TGTGCCTGGAGTGTGGGGCTGGGGGAGCAGTACTTC; CDR3: CAWSVGLGEQYF; D: -; V: TRBV30; size: -; J: TRBJ2-7
DNA: TGTGCCAGCAGCTATAAAGGGGGCAAGGTTGAAGCTTTCTTT; CDR3: CASSYKGGKVEAFF; D: TRBD1; V: TRBV7-2; size: -; J: TRBJ1-1
DNA: TGTGCCAGCAGCTTAACAGGGGCCTCAAACACTGAAGCTTTCTTT; CDR3: CASSLTGASNTEAFF; D: TRBD1; V: TRBV11-3; size: -; J: TRBJ1-1
DNA: TGTGCCAGCAGGTTGGGACAGGGGAATCAGCCCCAGCATTTT; CDR3: CASRLGQGNQPQHF; D: TRBD1; V: TRBV27; size: -; J: TRBJ1-5
DNA: TGTGCCAGCAGAGGGACAGGGGGCAATGAGCAGTTCTTC; CDR3: CASRGTGGNEQFF; D: TRBD1; V: TRBV2; size: -; J: TRBJ2-1
DNA: TGTGCCAGCAGTGGCCGCCGGGGGGGCGGTCGGGGTGAGCAGTTCTTC; CDR3: CASSGRRGGGRGEQFF; D: TRBD2; V: TRBV6-1; size: -; J: TRBJ2-1
DNA: TGCGCCAGCAGCGCCCCCGGGACAGGGGCCTACGAGCAGTACTTC; CDR3: CASSAPGTGAYEQYF; D: TRBD1; V: TRBV5-1; size: -; J: TRBJ2-7
DNA: TGTGCCAGCTCACGTCTCCCCGGGGACCAGCCCCAGCATTTT; CDR3: CASSRLPGDQPQHF; D: -; V: TRBV18; size: -; J: TRBJ1-5
DNA: TGTGCCAGCAGTGACCAAACCGGGACAGCTGAAGCTTTCTTT; CDR3: CASSDQTGTAEAFF; D: TRBD1; V: TRBV6-5; size: -; J: TRBJ1-1
DNA: TGTGCCAGCAGCGATAACAGCAATGAGCAGTTCTTC; CDR3: CASSDNSNEQFF; D: -; V: TRBV11-2; size: -; J: TRBJ2-1
DNA: TGTGCCATCAGTGAGTCCCGGGGGGGCGGAGACAATGAGCAGTTCTTC; CDR3: CAISESRGGGDNEQFF; D: TRBD2; V: TRBV10-3; size: -; J: TRBJ2-1
DNA: TGCGCCAGCAGCACCGTGGACGGCGGAGTCACAGATACGCAGTATTTT; CDR3: CASSTVDGGVTDTQYF; D: -; V: TRBV5-1; size: -; J: TRBJ2-3
DNA: TGTGCCATCTCCTCGCAGACCGGGACAGGGGACGGCTACACCTTC; CDR3: CAISSQTGTGDGYTF; D: TRBD1; V: TRBV10-3; size: once; J: TRBJ1-2
DNA: TGTGCCAGCAGCCACACTGCGGGGCCCTACGAGCAGTACTTC; CDR3: CASSHTAGPYEQYF; D: -; V: TRBV7-2; size: -; J: TRBJ2-7
DNA: TGCGCCAGCAGCTTGGGGGGACAGGGGACAGGCTATGGCTACACCTTC; CDR3: CASSLGGQGTGYGYTF; D: TRBD1; V: TRBV5-1; size: once; J: TRBJ1-2
DNA: TGTGCCAGCAGCTTAGCGGCCGGGACGGTAACTTCAGGTACGCAGTATTTT; CDR3: CASSLAAGTVTSGTQYF; D: -; V: TRBV7-9; size: -; J: TRBJ2-3
DNA: TGTGCCAGCAGTTTTACCGGGAGTCCGAACACTGAAGCTTTCTTT; CDR3: CASSFTGSPNTEAFF; D: -; V: TRBV27; size: once; J: TRBJ1-1
DNA: TGTGCCAGCAGTACTAGCGTGCTCAATAAGCAGTTCTTC; CDR3: CASSTSVLNKQFF; D: TRBD2; V: TRBV28; size: -; J: TRBJ2-1
DNA: TGCGCCAGCAGCCCGGGACAGAAAAACTATGGCTACACCTTC; CDR3: CASSPGQKNYGYTF; D: TRBD1; V: TRBV5-1; size: -; J: TRBJ1-2
DNA: TGTGCCTGGAGCAGGGGGGCAGGGGGCACCACAGATACGCAGTATTTT; CDR3: CAWSRGAGGTTDTQYF; D: TRBD1; V: TRBV30; size: -; J: TRBJ2-3
DNA: TGTGCCAGCAGGGACTGGGGAGGGAGTGGCGATGAGCAGTTCTTC; CDR3: CASRDWGGSGDEQFF; D: TRBD2; V: TRBV6-1; size: -; J: TRBJ2-1
DNA: TGTGCCAGCAGCTTAGTACCACGCGGTCAAGAGACCCAGTACTTC; CDR3: CASSLVPRGQETQYF; D: -; V: TRBV7-8; size: -; J: TRBJ2-5
DNA: TGTGCCAGCAGCTTACAAGGCACCGGGGAGCTGTTTTTT; CDR3: CASSLQGTGELFF; D: -; V: TRBV7-3; size: -; J: TRBJ2-2
DNA: TGCGCCAGCAGCTACGAAGCGGGGGCTGTTAGTGAGACCCAGTACTTC; CDR3: CASSYEAGAVSETQYF; D: TRBD2; V: TRBV5-1; size: -; J: TRBJ2-5
DNA: TGTGCCAGTGGTGTAAATCAGCCCCAGCATTTT; CDR3: CASGVNQPQHF; D: -; V: TRBV19; size: -; J: TRBJ1-5
DNA: TGTGCCAGCGGCCTTTTACAGGGCCGGAGCTCTGGAAACACCATATATTTT; CDR3: CASGLLQGRSSGNTIYF; D: -; V: TRBV4-2; size: -; J: TRBJ1-3
DNA: TGTGCCAGCAGCTTAAACAGGGGATTGATACAAGAGACCCAGTACTTC; CDR3: CASSLNRGLIQETQYF; D: TRBD1; V: TRBV5-8; size: -; J: TRBJ2-5
DNA: TGTGCCAGCTCACCCAGGGGCGAGAACTCTGGAAACACCATATATTTT; CDR3: CASSPRGENSGNTIYF; D: -; V: TRBV18; size: once; J: TRBJ1-3
DNA: TGTGCCAGCACCGGAGGAGGGACCATCTACAATGAGCAGTTCTTC; CDR3: CASTGGGTIYNEQFF; D: -; V: TRBV7-2; size: -; J: TRBJ2-1
DNA: TGCAGCGTTGGGGACAGGGCGACTGAAGCTTTCTTT; CDR3: CSVGDRATEAFF; D: TRBD1; V: TRBV29-1; size: -; J: TRBJ1-1
DNA: TGTGCCAGCACCATGGCTTCCTTCCTTTATAATTCACCCCTCCACTTT; CDR3: CASTMASFLYNSPLHF; D: -; V: TRBV21-1; size: -; J: TRBJ1-6
DNA: TGTGCCAGCAGCCAAGTCGGGCTAGCGGGGGTCGTCCCAGAGACCCAGTACTTC; CDR3: CASSQVGLAGVVPETQYF; D: TRBD2; V: TRBV4-2; size: -; J: TRBJ2-5
DNA: TGTGCCAGCAGCTTGGGGGGGGGAGGAAGCACTGAAGCTTTCTTT; CDR3: CASSLGGGGSTEAFF; D: -; V: TRBV5-4; size: few; J: TRBJ1-1
DNA: TGTGCCAGTAGCCTCGAGCTCGGGAATTCACCCCTCCACTTT; CDR3: CASSLELGNSPLHF; D: -; V: TRBV19; size: -; J: TRBJ1-6
DNA: TGTGCCAGCAGCTTAACGTTTGAAGATACGCAGTATTTT; CDR3: CASSLTFEDTQYF; D: -; V: TRBV7-3; size: -; J: TRBJ2-3
DNA: TGTGCCAGCAGCCAAGACAAAAGCAGGGGGCAGGGAAACACCATATATTTT; CDR3: CASSQDKSRGQGNTIYF; D: TRBD1; V: TRBV4-2; size: -; J: TRBJ1-3
DNA: TGTGCCAGAAGCACCGGAGGTAACTCTGGAAACACCATATATTTT; CDR3: CARSTGGNSGNTIYF; D: -; V: TRBV5-3; size: few; J: TRBJ1-3
DNA: TGTGCCAGCAGCCCCGCTGGGGGGGGAGGCCAGCCCCAGCATTTT; CDR3: CASSPAGGGGQPQHF; D: -; V: TRBV5-5; size: -; J: TRBJ1-5
DNA: TGTGCCAGTAGTACCGTTGGCAATCAGCCCCAGCATTTT; CDR3: CASSTVGNQPQHF; D: -; V: TRBV19; size: -; J: TRBJ1-5
DNA: TGTGCCAGCAGACGGGACAGGGGCGTCACTGAAGCTTTCTTT; CDR3: CASRRDRGVTEAFF; D: TRBD1; V: TRBV5-6; size: -; J: TRBJ1-1
DNA: TGTGCCAGCACCCCGTCGGACGTGAACACTGAAGCTTTCTTT; CDR3: CASTPSDVNTEAFF; D: -; V: TRBV6-4; size: -; J: TRBJ1-1
DNA: TGTGCCAGCAGCTTAAGGCCCCAGGGAGATACGCAGTATTTT; CDR3: CASSLRPQGDTQYF; D: -; V: TRBV11-1; size: few; J: TRBJ2-3